Each of the 29 T cell receptor beta chains below was sequenced from the same sample in a study of cytomegalovirus exposure and HLA in healthy donors. With 60 Vbeta and 13 Jbeta primers, the PCR was carried out. Data came from immunoSEQ multiplex PCR; TCRdb stores just in-frame clones and leaves some out. The sample gives some 90,000 clones, about 80% of which show up once; approximately 10% is in the top ten. Sequencing used PBMCs. The receptors stem from a human donor in good health.

V usage is TRBV28 and J usage is TRBJ1-2; TRBD1 matches 12 bases. This CDR3 comprises 15 residues. The ends lost 5 bases at V and 9 bases at J; junction bases unmatched: 10. Germline values: CDR1 MDHEN, CDR2 SYDVKM. In DNA form, the CDR3 reads TGTGCCAGCAGTACTACCGGGACAGGGGGCCATCGCTACACCTTC. Protein sequence: CASSTTGTGGHRYTF.

V usage is TRBV28 and J usage is TRBJ2-7; 9 positions agree with TRBD1. J lost 5 bases, V lost 6 bases, and 11 bases had no gene match. The CDR3 runs to 15 residues. The germline gives CDR1 MDHEN, CDR2 SYDVKM. The CDR3 DNA reads as TGTGCCAGCAGCCCTACGGGACAGGGCACGGACGAGCAGTACTTC. It codes for CASSPTGQGTDEQYF.

The J gene is TRBJ1-6, the V gene TRBV4-3, with 8 bases aligning to TRBD1. This CDR3 spans 14 amino acids. V gave up 5 bases and J gave up 9 bases; unmatched junction bases: 6. CDR1 and CDR2 from the germline V gene are LGHNA and YSLEER. The CDR3 DNA reads TGCGCCAGCAGCTTAACAGGGGGGAGTTCACCCCTCCACTTT. Protein product: CASSLTGGSSPLHF.

The chain carries TRBV2 and TRBJ2-1; D might be TRBD2 (5 bases). V was clipped by 6 bases and J by 7 bases, with 10 bases between them. The CDR3 runs to 12 residues. The germline CDR1 and CDR2 sequences are SNHLY and FYNNEI. The CDR3 here is CASSPTRNEQFF. CDR3 bases: TGTGCCAGCAGCCCCACTAGGAATGAGCAGTTCTTC.

V and J are TRBV18 and TRBJ1-3; D may be TRBD1 (6 bases). V lost 8 bases, J lost 0 bases, and 8 bases lay in between. CDR3 length: 13 residues. CDR1 and CDR2 from the germline V gene are KGHSH and LQKENI. The chain's CDR3 is CASQQGSGNTIYF. The DNA for the CDR3 is TGTGCCAGCCAACAGGGCTCTGGAAACACCATATATTTT.

V gene TRBV5-6 combines with J gene TRBJ1-1; D is perhaps TRBD1 (5 bases). CDR3 length: 13 amino acids. Per germline, CDR1 SGHDT and CDR2 YYEEEE. Trimming shortened V by 10 bases and J by 5 bases, and 18 bases separated the two germline ends. CDR3 nucleotides: TGTGCCTCCGACATGGGGGGAAGGACTGAAGCTTTCTTT. As protein: CASDMGGRTEAFF.

The chain employs TRBV6-6 and TRBJ1-4; perhaps TRBD1 as D (6 bases). Trimming pared 5 bases from V and 0 bases from J, leaving 7 bases between. Germline V CDR1 and CDR2: MNHNY, SVGAGI (reference sequence). The CDR3 is made up of 14 amino acids. This chain's CDR3 is CASSPGATNEKLFF. Written as DNA, the CDR3 is TGTGCCAGCAGTCCAGGGGCAACTAATGAAAAACTGTTTTTT.

Of note for this clone: Compared with germline, one end of the junction differs, possibly owing to a read error. The sample carries other DNA sequences with the same CDR3. Here the CDR3 DNA reads TGTGCCAGCAGCTCAGGGACAGCCCTTCAGCCCCAGCACTTT. As protein: CASSSGTALQPQHF. This rearrangement joins TRBV2 to TRBJ1-5; 7 bases fit TRBD1. The germline CDR1 and CDR2 sequences are SNHLY and FYNNEI. The CDR3 spans 14 residues.

The chain links TRBV7-9 to TRBJ1-2; D is unclear. CDR1 and CDR2 (germline): SEHNR, FQNEAQ (reference sequence). CDR3 length equals 13 residues. Between the trimmed V and J ends, which lost 1 base and 8 bases, there was a span of 11 bases. The CDR3 region has the DNA TGTGCCAGCAGCTTAGTTGAGTACGGGGGCTACACCTTC. Translation: CASSLVEYGGYTF. Complete variable domain (other parts from reference TRBV7-9 and TRBJ1-2): DTGVSQNPRHKITKRGQNVTFRCDPISEHNRLYWYRQTLGQGPEFLTYFQNEAQLEKSRLLSDRFSAERPKGSFSTLEIQRTEQGDSAMYLCASSLVEYGGYTFGSGTRLTVV.

V usage is TRBV6-1 and J usage is TRBJ1-1; TRBD1 aligns across 9 bases. V lost 2 bases, J lost 5 bases, and 6 bases stayed unmatched. CDR1 and CDR2 (germline): MNHNS, SASEGT. The CDR3 runs to 15 residues. Here the CDR3 reads CASSETTGGWTEAFF. The CDR3 coding sequence is TGTGCCAGCAGTGAAACGACAGGGGGATGGACTGAAGCTTTCTTT.

The chain joins TRBV6-6 to TRBJ1-5; 12 nucleotides match TRBD1. Per the germline V gene, CDR1 is MNHNY and CDR2 is SVGAGI (reference sequence). V shed 5 bases, J shed 6 bases, and the junction held 5 bases outside the gene matches. This CDR3 is built from 15 residues. The CDR3 protein is CASSLGTGGGQPQHF. For the CDR3, the DNA is TGTGCCAGCAGTCTGGGGACAGGGGGCGGTCAGCCCCAGCATTTT.

The V and J genes are TRBV5-5 and TRBJ2-7; D is perhaps TRBD1 (5 bases). The V end was cut by 3 bases, the J end by 2 bases, with 15 bases between. The germline V gene encodes CDR1 SGHKS and CDR2 YYEKEE (reference sequence). CDR3 size: 15 residues. The CDR3 nucleotides are TGTGCCAGCAGCTCTGGACACACCATGACCTACGAGCAGTACTTC. As protein: CASSSGHTMTYEQYF.

The chain links TRBV7-9 to TRBJ2-7, with D possibly TRBD2 on 6 matching bases. Germline V CDR1 and CDR2: SEHNR, FQNEAQ (reference sequence). The CDR3 consists of 15 residues. V shed 5 bases and J shed 3 bases, with 17 bases lying between them. The CDR3 DNA sequence: TGTGCCAGCAGCGGGGGTGGAGGGACTGTCTACGAGCAGTACTTC. Residues: CASSGGGGTVYEQYF.

This chain connects TRBV2 to TRBJ2-6; tentatively, D is TRBD1 (6 bases). Germline values: CDR1 SNHLY, CDR2 FYNNEI. Deletions cut 4 bases from V and 1 base from J, with 14 bases between. This CDR3 has 17 residues. CDR3 DNA: TGTGCCAGCAGTGCACCAGGGGTTTTTTCTGGGGCCAACGTCCTGACTTTC. Translating it yields CASSAPGVFSGANVLTF.

The CDR3 DNA reads as TGCAGCGTTGAAGATCTGCCAGGGGAGGAAGCTTTCTTT. Its translation is CSVEDLPGEEAFF. The chain employs TRBV29-1 and TRBJ1-1; TRBD1 might be the D (6 bases). The CDR3 totals 13 residues. Trimming left V 0 bases short and J 8 bases short, with 13 bases between. Germline assignment: CDR1 SQVTM and CDR2 ANQGSEA.

The genes are TRBV5-4 and TRBJ1-6, with 7 bases that match TRBD1. With 4 bases clipped from V and 7 bases from J, the junction kept 8 bases outside the gene matches. Germline V CDR1 and CDR2: SGHNT, YYREEE (reference sequence). The CDR3 runs 15 residues. Written as DNA, the CDR3 is TGTGCCAGCAGCACCGGGACAGTCGGGAATTCACCCCTCCACTTT. Translating gives CASSTGTVGNSPLHF.

The genes are TRBV4-3 and TRBJ2-3; TRBD2 matches 11 bases. Trimming took 2 bases from V and 0 from J; bases not matched to a gene: 7. This CDR3 region has 18 residues. CDR1 LGHNA and CDR2 YSLEER come from the germline V gene. The CDR3 is CASSQRSRTSGSTDTQYF. CDR3 bases: TGCGCCAGCAGCCAACGGTCCCGGACTAGCGGGAGCACAGATACGCAGTATTTT.

The chain combines TRBV6-6 with TRBJ2-2, with 8 bases aligning to TRBD2. V shed 5 bases, J shed 5 bases, and the junction held 7 bases outside the gene matches. Germline CDR1 MNHNY, CDR2 SVGAGI (reference sequence). This CDR3 contains 15 residues. CDR3 loop: CASSTHSGVTGELFF. CDR3 in DNA: TGTGCCAGCAGTACCCATAGCGGGGTAACCGGGGAGCTGTTTTTT.

The chain couples TRBV19 to TRBJ1-4, with 10 bases fitting TRBD1. CDR1 and CDR2 from the germline V gene are LNHDA and SQIVND (reference sequence). V was pared by 7 bases and J by 7 bases, with 12 bases of the junction left unmatched. This CDR3 spans 16 amino acids. CDR3 DNA: TGTGCCAGTAAAAGACAGGGGGCGAACGGACGTGAAAAACTGTTTTTT. Residues: CASKRQGANGREKLFF.

The gene calls are TRBV7-9 and TRBJ2-1; 13 positions match TRBD2. V shed 4 bases and J 8 bases; nucleotides not matched to a gene: 5. Germline V lookup: CDR1 SEHNR, CDR2 FQNEAQ (reference sequence). The CDR3 spans 15 residues. The CDR3 bases are TGTGCCAGCAGCTCCGGGACTAGCGGGAACTATGAGCAGTTCTTC. Its protein is CASSSGTSGNYEQFF.

This rearrangement joins TRBV7-2 to TRBJ2-7; 7 nucleotides align to TRBD2. The ends lost 0 bases at V and 4 bases at J; junction bases unmatched: 12. The length of the CDR3 is 17 residues. Germline CDR1 is SGHTA and CDR2 is FQGNSA. DNA of the CDR3: TGTGCCAGCAGCTTAGCTGGGGACTACAGTTCCCCTTACGAGCAGTACTTC. Amino acid sequence: CASSLAGDYSSPYEQYF.

The rearrangement links TRBV5-4 to TRBJ1-5; 8 positions match TRBD1. The CDR3 has 15 amino acids. The germline V gene has CDR1 SGHNT and CDR2 YYREEE (reference sequence). The V and J ends lost 1 base and 3 bases, in that order; junction bases with no gene match: 3. The CDR3 DNA follows: TGTGCCAGCAGCTTGCAGGGGGCTGTCAATCAGCCCCAGCATTTT. It encodes CASSLQGAVNQPQHF.

The V call is TRBV4-1, the J call TRBJ2-2; 11 nucleotides agree with TRBD2. This CDR3 is 17 amino acids long. J lost 2 bases, V lost 3 bases, and 5 bases had no gene match. Germline V lookup: CDR1 MGHRA, CDR2 YSYEKL. The CDR3 region is CASSHGLAGLNTGELFF. The CDR3 bases are TGCGCCAGCAGCCATGGACTAGCGGGCCTCAACACCGGGGAGCTGTTTTTT.

The rearrangement joins TRBV7-2 to TRBJ2-5; the D gene is possibly TRBD2 (6 bases). Germline CDR1 is SGHTA and CDR2 is FQGNSA. CDR3 length equals 14 residues. V was shortened by 7 bases and J by 4 bases, with 16 bases between the two germline ends. CDR3 coding DNA: TGTGCCAGCATGATTAGGGGAGGAGGAGAGACCCAGTACTTC. As protein: CASMIRGGGETQYF.

In this sample, this clone turned up a few times. The chain is built from TRBV27 and TRBJ2-7, with 8 bases fitting TRBD2. V dropped 2 bases and J dropped 2; count of bases not matched to a gene: 20. The CDR3 sequence is 20 residues long. The germline gives CDR1 MNHEY, CDR2 SMNVEV (reference sequence). In DNA form, the CDR3 reads TGTGCCAGCAGTTTAAAGGGGTGGGATCGGGGCGGGAGGACTACCTACGAGCAGTACTTC. It is translated as CASSLKGWDRGGRTTYEQYF.

The J gene is TRBJ1-2, the V gene TRBV7-8, with 10 positions matching TRBD1. Germline lookup yields CDR1 SGHVS and CDR2 FQNEAQ. There are 15 residues in the CDR3. The V gene end was trimmed by 3 bases and the J gene end by 2 bases; junction bases not matched to a gene: 3. In DNA, the CDR3 is TGTGCCAGCAGCTTGGGGACAGGGGCCAACTATGGCTACACCTTC. This gives the protein CASSLGTGANYGYTF.

The CDR3 here is CASSLAGVRDSPLHF. CDR3 DNA: TGTGCCAGCAGCTTGGCAGGGGTGAGGGATTCACCCCTCCACTTT. The chain joins TRBV5-5 to TRBJ1-6; perhaps TRBD1 as D (6 bases). V lost 0 bases and J 8 bases, leaving 12 bases between the germline ends. The CDR3 spans 15 residues. Per the germline V gene, CDR1 is SGHKS and CDR2 is YYEKEE (reference sequence). The full variable domain, completed using reference TRBV5-5 and TRBJ1-6, is DAGVTQSPTHLIKTRGQQVTLRCSPISGHKSVSWYQQVLGQGPQFIFQYYEKEERGRGNFPDRFSARQFPNYSSELNVNALLLGDSALYLCASSLAGVRDSPLHFGNGTRLTVT.

The chain recombines TRBV30 with TRBJ1-2; D gene uncertain. The germline CDR1 and CDR2 sequences are GTSNPN and SVGIG (reference sequence). V was clipped by 2 bases and J by 1 base, with 5 bases between them. The CDR3 is made up of 12 amino acids. The DNA of the CDR3 is TGTGCCTGGAGTTCGGTTAACTATGGCTACACCTTC. It translates to CAWSSVNYGYTF.

CDR3 coding DNA: TGCGCCAGCAGCTTGGAATATCGGAGGAGGGGGAACACTGAAGCTTTCTTT. Protein sequence: CASSLEYRRRGNTEAFF. This chain connects TRBV5-1 to TRBJ1-1; maybe TRBD1 (5 bases). The CDR3 has 17 residues. Germline V gene data show CDR1 as SGHRS and CDR2 as YFSETQ. The V end lost 0 bases, the J end lost 1 base, and 16 bases lay between the germline ends.